This T cell receptor (beta chain) was recovered during a study of blood T cell repertoires in COVID-19. Study-wide background: Spain, Italy and the United States supplied samples that represented acute and convalescent COVID-19.

CDR3 size: 15 residues. Trimming cost V 1 base and J 0 bases, with 7 bases left between them. Per the germline V gene, CDR1 is SGHTA and CDR2 is FQGNSA. Measured with immunoSEQ multiplex PCR; TCRdb has only the in-frame clones, and not every one. Of 210,000 or so clones in the sample, about 88% are singletons; the top ten hold around 2.8%. The sequence was obtained from an older woman with acute or convalescent COVID-19. The rearrangement uses TRBV7-2 and TRBJ1-5; perhaps TRBD1 as D (5 bases). Sample: peripheral blood. CDR3 amino acids: CASSLVGGSNQPQHF. The CDR3 bases are TGTGCCAGCAGCTTAGTGGGGGGTAGCAATCAGCCCCAGCATTTT.